Below, 12 T cell receptor beta chains from the same sample are listed, as sequenced in a study of long-term antiretroviral therapy in people with HIV. Runs used v3.0 of the immunoSEQ assay and were done at survey level. Sequenced by immunoSEQ multiplex PCR; TCRdb stores in-frame clones only, minus some. This sample has around 25,000 clones, with 80% to 90% found just once. The sequencing used unsorted PBMCs, collected more than 4.3 years after starting antiretroviral therapy. All receptors derive from a man aged 25-45 years with HIV.

The V and J genes are TRBV4-1 and TRBJ1-2; no clear D. Germline V CDR1 and CDR2: MGHRA, YSYEKL. This CDR3 spans 15 amino acids. Between the trimmed V and J ends, which lost 0 bases and 8 bases, there was a span of 16 bases. The CDR3 coding sequence is TGCGCCAGCAGCCAAGATGGGCCATCCCCGGAAGGCTACACCTTC. Translated, it gives CASSQDGPSPEGYTF.

The chain is built from TRBV7-3 and TRBJ1-5; D gene unclear. The germline V and J ends were trimmed by 5 bases and 8 bases, with 4 bases remaining between them. The CDR3 runs to 10 residues. CDR1 is SGHTA and CDR2 is FQGTGA in the germline V gene. CDR3 in amino acids: CASSPEPQHF. CDR3 coding DNA: TGTGCCAGCAGCCCCGAGCCCCAGCATTTT.

This chain joins TRBV5-5 and TRBJ1-3, with TRBD1 matching over 7 bases. Trimming at V came to 4 bases and at J to 2 bases, leaving 6 bases not matched to a gene. The CDR3 has 15 residues. Per germline, CDR1 SGHKS and CDR2 YYEKEE (reference sequence). CDR3 nucleotide sequence: TGTGCCAGCAGCGAAGCTGGGACAGCTGGAAACACCATATATTTT. Protein: CASSEAGTAGNTIYF.

CDR3 sequence: CASSANRYDEQYF. In DNA, the CDR3 is TGTGCCAGCAGCGCGAATCGTTACGACGAGCAGTACTTC. The V call is TRBV11-3, the J call TRBJ2-7; D gene uncertain. V gave up 5 bases and J gave up 5 bases, with 13 bases separating them. Germline V CDR1 and CDR2: SGHNT, YENEEA. This CDR3 region has 13 residues.

V and J are TRBV6-5 and TRBJ2-7; D perhaps matches TRBD2 (5 bases). The CDR3 runs 12 residues. Germline CDR1 MNHEY, CDR2 SVGAGI. V lost 6 bases and J lost 4, with 10 bases in between. In nucleotides, the CDR3 is TGTGCCAGCAGCCCCCCGGGGTACGAGCAGTACTTC. Amino acid sequence: CASSPPGYEQYF.

The chain recombines TRBV9 with TRBJ2-2; D remains ambiguous. Germline assignment: CDR1 SGDLS and CDR2 YYNGEE. The CDR3 has 12 residues. The V and J ends lost 3 bases and 4 bases respectively, with 4 bases between them. DNA for the CDR3: TGTGCCAGCAGCGGGGGCACCGGGGAGCTGTTTTTT. Translating gives CASSGGTGELFF.

This clone was recorded once. This chain joins TRBV27 and TRBJ2-3; no reliable D call. CDR1 and CDR2 from the germline V gene are MNHEY and SMNVEV (reference sequence). Trimming removed 1 base at V and 5 bases at J, with 4 bases between. The CDR3 runs 12 residues. The CDR3, as DNA: TGTGCCAGCAGTTTATTTGGAGATACGCAGTATTTT. The encoded protein is CASSLFGDTQYF.

The chain uses TRBV2 and TRBJ2-3; D might be TRBD1 (6 bases). Trimming left V 7 bases short and J 1 base short, with 12 bases between. Germline loops: CDR1 SNHLY, CDR2 FYNNEI. The CDR3 has 14 residues. For the CDR3, the DNA is TGTGCCAGCAAGGACAGAGCCGGCACAGATACGCAGTATTTT. Translation gives CASKDRAGTDTQYF.

The V gene is TRBV5-1, the J gene TRBJ2-1; 9 nucleotides agree with TRBD1. V lost 0 bases to trimming and J lost 9 bases; unmatched junction nucleotides: 4. This CDR3 has 14 amino acids. Per germline, CDR1 SGHRS and CDR2 YFSETQ. CDR3 loop: CASSLGDREFEQFF. The CDR3 region has the DNA TGCGCCAGCAGCTTGGGGGACAGGGAATTTGAGCAGTTCTTC.

This clone was seen just once. The junction does not match germline at one end; this may be a read error. The chain carries TRBV7-7 and TRBJ2-3; TRBD1 agrees at 9 bases. The CDR3 length is 15 residues. Germline V gene sequence: CDR1 SSHAT, CDR2 FNYEAQ (reference sequence). The chain's CDR3 is CASSLGTGTTDTQYF. The CDR3, as DNA: TGTGCTAGCAGCTTGGGGACAGGGACCACAGATACGCAGTATTTT.

This clone occurred once. The gene calls are TRBV7-9 and TRBJ1-5; D is unclear. The CDR3 consists of 12 residues. Germline CDR1 SEHNR, CDR2 FQNEAQ (reference sequence). V lost 5 bases and J 5 bases, leaving 7 bases between the germline ends. The DNA of the CDR3 is TGTGCCAGCAGCCCCGGGGATCAGCCCCAGCATTTT. It yields the protein CASSPGDQPQHF.

This clone has a single count. The J gene is TRBJ2-1, the V gene TRBV4-2; D not certain. The ends were cut back, 0 bases at V and 12 bases at J, with 15 bases in the middle. This CDR3 is 14 amino acids long. Germline lookup yields CDR1 LGHNA and CDR2 YNFKEQ. The CDR3 bases are TGTGCCAGCAGCCAAGAAAAAACACCTAGGACGCAGTTCTTC. Its protein is CASSQEKTPRTQFF.